Sequencing of this T cell receptor beta chain was carried out in a study of blood T cell repertoires in COVID-19. As for the study in general: PBMCs, B-cell-depleted T cells, or T cells were the source of the cDNA or gDNA that made up the material.

Assay: immunoSEQ multiplex PCR; the TCRdb copy retains only in-frame clones and omits some. There are fewer than 300,000 clones in the sample; around nine tenths occur only once, and roughly 0.8% lies in the top ten. This CDR3 has 16 residues. V lost 0 bases, J lost 6 bases, and 19 bases lay in between. Germline loops: CDR1 SGDLS, CDR2 YYNGEE. Sequencing used peripheral blood. This TCR derives from a man under 40 with acute or convalescent COVID-19. The rearrangement links TRBV9 to TRBJ2-7; maybe TRBD2 (6 bases). CDR3 protein: CASSVGVSGNGFEQYF. The CDR3 DNA follows: TGTGCCAGCAGCGTAGGGGTTAGCGGAAACGGTTTCGAGCAGTACTTC.